The source of this T cell receptor (beta chain) is a study of OX40 agonist ivuxolimab in advanced cancers. The CDR3 is made up of 13 amino acids. The V and J ends lost 0 bases and 8 bases, in that order; junction bases with no gene match: 2. Germline CDR1 reads MGHDK; CDR2 reads SYGVNS. This clone was seen only once. Its antigen is not known. General study results and limits: With doses of 0.1-3.0 mg/kg, partial responders showed among the lowest clonal expansion.

Assay: immunoSEQ multiplex PCR; the TCRdb copy retains only in-frame clones and omits some. The sample lists 90,000 to 100,000 clones, around 91% occurring once. The specimen comprised CD4+ or CD8+ T cells sorted from blood, sampled in a trial of the OX40 agonist ivuxolimab. The V gene is TRBV25-1, the J gene TRBJ1-1, with 8 bases aligning to TRBD1. The origin of this receptor is an adult with an advanced solid tumor such as melanoma, head and neck, liver or kidney cancer. The CDR3 reads CASSEYAGGEAFF. Here the CDR3 DNA reads TGTGCCAGCAGTGAATATGCAGGGGGCGAAGCTTTCTTT.